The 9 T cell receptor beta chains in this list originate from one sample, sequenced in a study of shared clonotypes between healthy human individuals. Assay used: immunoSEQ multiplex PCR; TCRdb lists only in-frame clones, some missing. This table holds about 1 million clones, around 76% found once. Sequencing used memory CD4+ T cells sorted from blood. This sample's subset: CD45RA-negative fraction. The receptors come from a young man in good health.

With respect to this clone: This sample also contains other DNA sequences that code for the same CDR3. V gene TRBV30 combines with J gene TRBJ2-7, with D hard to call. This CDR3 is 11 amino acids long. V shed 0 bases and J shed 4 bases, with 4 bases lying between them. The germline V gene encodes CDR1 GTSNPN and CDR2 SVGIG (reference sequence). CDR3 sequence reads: CAWSVTYEQYF. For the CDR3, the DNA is TGTGCCTGGAGTGTAACTTACGAGCAGTACTTC.

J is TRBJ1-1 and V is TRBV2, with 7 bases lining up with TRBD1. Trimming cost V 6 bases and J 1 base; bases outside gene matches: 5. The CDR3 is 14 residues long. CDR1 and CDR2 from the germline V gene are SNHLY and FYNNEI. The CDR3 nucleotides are TGTGCCAGCAGAGGGACAGTGCGGAACACTGAAGCTTTCTTT. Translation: CASRGTVRNTEAFF.

The CDR3 spells CASTPTAGGSTDTQYF. CDR3 bases: TGTGCCAGTACCCCCACAGCGGGAGGCAGCACAGATACGCAGTATTTT. V gene TRBV19 combines with J gene TRBJ2-3; 9 bases are a match to TRBD2. CDR1 is LNHDA, CDR2 SQIVND, per germline (reference sequence). J lost 0 bases, V lost 7 bases, and 8 bases had no gene match. The CDR3 is made up of 16 amino acids.

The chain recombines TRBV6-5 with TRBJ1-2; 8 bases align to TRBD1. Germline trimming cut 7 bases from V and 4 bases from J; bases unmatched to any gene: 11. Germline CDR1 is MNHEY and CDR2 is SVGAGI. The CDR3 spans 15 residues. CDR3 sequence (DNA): TGTGCCAGCATCTCTCCGCGACAGGGGACCTATGGCTACACCTTC. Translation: CASISPRQGTYGYTF.

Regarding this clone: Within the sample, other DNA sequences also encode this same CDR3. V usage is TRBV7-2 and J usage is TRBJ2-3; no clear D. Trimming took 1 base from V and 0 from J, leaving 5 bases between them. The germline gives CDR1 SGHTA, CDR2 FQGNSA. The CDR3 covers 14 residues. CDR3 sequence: CASSLGPSTDTQYF. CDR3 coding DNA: TGTGCCAGCAGCTTAGGGCCGAGCACAGATACGCAGTATTTT.

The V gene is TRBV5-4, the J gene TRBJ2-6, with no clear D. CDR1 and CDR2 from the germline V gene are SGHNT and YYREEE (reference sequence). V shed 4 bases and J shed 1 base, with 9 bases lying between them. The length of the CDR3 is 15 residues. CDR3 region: CASSIPQSGANVLTF. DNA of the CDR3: TGTGCCAGCAGCATTCCCCAATCTGGGGCCAACGTCCTGACTTTC.

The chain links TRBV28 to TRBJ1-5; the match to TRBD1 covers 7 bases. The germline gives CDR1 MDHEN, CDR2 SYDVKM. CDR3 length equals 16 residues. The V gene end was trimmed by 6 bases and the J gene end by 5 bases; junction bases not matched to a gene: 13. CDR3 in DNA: TGTGCCAGCAGAACATCCATGGGAGGGGGCCATCAGCCCCAGCATTTT. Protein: CASRTSMGGGHQPQHF.

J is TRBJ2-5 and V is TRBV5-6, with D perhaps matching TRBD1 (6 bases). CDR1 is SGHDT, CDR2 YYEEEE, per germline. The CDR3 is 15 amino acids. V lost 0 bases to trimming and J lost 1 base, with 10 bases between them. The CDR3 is CASSLEGVPQETQYF. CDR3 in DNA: TGTGCCAGCAGCTTGGAGGGGGTACCCCAAGAGACCCAGTACTTC.

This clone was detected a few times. Here the CDR3 reads CASSLGGRDTQYF. DNA for the CDR3: TGTGCCAGCAGCTTAGGGGGTAGGGATACGCAGTATTTT. This chain connects TRBV7-2 to TRBJ2-3; D not certain. CDR1 is SGHTA, CDR2 FQGNSA, per germline. Trimming cost V 1 base and J 6 bases, with 8 bases left between them. CDR3 length equals 13 residues.